The T cell receptor beta chain under discussion was sequenced for a study of cytotoxic CD8 clonotypes in ibrutinib-treated CLL. The method was immunoSEQ multiplex PCR; TCRdb's version includes in-frame clones alone and lacks a portion of them. The data contain tens of thousands of clones, roughly 57% of them singletons. The CDR3 has 14 residues. The germline V and J ends were trimmed by 5 bases and 4 bases, with 14 bases remaining between them. Germline V gene sequence: CDR1 SGHVS, CDR2 FQNEAQ. This receptor was taken from a human donor with chronic lymphocytic leukemia. This specimen consisted of PBMCs, obtained after 12 months of ibrutinib treatment. This chain uses TRBV7-8 with TRBJ1-2; D remains unclear. CDR3 amino acids: CASSPRSGGYGYTF. DNA for the CDR3: TGTGCCAGCAGCCCGCGGAGCGGTGGCTATGGCTACACCTTC.